This T cell receptor (beta chain) was profiled in a study of T cell responses to AZD1222 COVID-19 vaccine (dated by TCRdb to about 2021). About the full investigation: AZD1222 recipients with second doses at about 4 weeks or about 12 weeks were pooled, because spike-specific TCR depth and breadth did not differ between schedules. A total of 233 trial participants underwent TCR sequencing, of whom nearly 210 received two doses of AZD1222 and some 25 received two doses of the MenACWY control vaccine. Trial participants were enrolled into age subgroups of 18-55, 56-69 and 70-plus years, which contained about 160, 30 and 59 TCR-sequenced participants, respectively.

The full study reports these points: The whole spike protein was spanned by vaccine-associated CD4 TCRs, and dominant responses were seen in regions 160-218 and 743-854. Spike-specific TCR breadth and depth rose significantly after two AZD1222 doses compared with day 0 and with MenACWY recipients. Reportedly, close to half of the unique spike-specific TCRs recognized epitopes lying outside the regions that are mutated in the B.1.351 and B.1.1.7 variants. In the small 56-69-year group, the increase in depth fell short of significance, most likely because of low power. No day 14 peak-response samples were available, so repertoires were characterized only after the peak T cell response. Conclusions about previously exposed vaccinees are limited because only six or seven AZD1222 recipients were SARS-CoV-2 seropositive at baseline. Most participants were white British and females outnumbered males, and the authors suggested that clonal diversity may have been underestimated.

The germline V gene sets CDR1 to SGHTS and CDR2 to YDEGEE. The CDR3 numbers 16 residues from cysteine through phenylalanine. Only the CDR3 portion is preserved as DNA: 48 bases, with reading frame beginning at the first base. The V and J ends are trimmed by 7 bases and 4 bases, leaving 20 bases between them. Remarks on this clone: No antigen is known for it. The input lacks base qualities; no much larger clone sits a single base away.

The time point tag for this specimen amounts to: baseline before first vaccination. Samples from vaccinated people were obtained from the UK trials COV001 and COV002, which included a single-blind randomized controlled phase 2/3 trial of AZD1222 (ChAdOx1 nCoV-19) in healthy adults. Trial participant PBMC samples were collected at day 0 and day 28 after the second dose for TCRbeta chain sequencing. The CDR3 regions of human TCRbeta chains were subjected to immunosequencing. In the paper's pipeline: TCRs in the repertoires were compared against a reference library of SARS-CoV-2-specific TCRs that had been generated with the MIRA antigen-specificity platform. Breadth meant the fraction of unique TCRs that were SARS-CoV-2-associated, whereas depth meant the fraction of total T cells that were SARS-CoV-2-associated. Using the MIRA data, every spike-specific TCR was mapped to the spike region that the TCR reacted to and assigned to either a CD4 or a CD8 class. Log10-transformed breadth and depth values were compared by one-way ANOVA with Sidak's multiple comparisons tests. Here the immuneACCESS table is served through TCRdb, limited to in-frame sequences with V and J called. Missing clones are a known gap in these copies; in checked studies unresolved V genes cover under half, and the rest lacks a known reason. V, J and clone size are those of that table, while D and trimming were read from the DNA. The sample table contains 130,000 to 150,000 clones; only one count was recorded for more than 85% of them. The ten largest clones represent 1.5% to 2% of the sample.

The sequence came from an adult in good health. Sequencing was performed on peripheral blood, taken on day 0 of AZD1222 vaccination. The rearrangement joined TRBV5-8 to TRBJ2-2; TRBD2 could be the D gene, as 6 bases match. The DNA sequence is as follows: TGTGCCAGCCTCAGGGACTCTAGTCTCCCCACCGGGGAGCTGTTTTTT. Translated, it reads CASLRDSSLPTGELFF.